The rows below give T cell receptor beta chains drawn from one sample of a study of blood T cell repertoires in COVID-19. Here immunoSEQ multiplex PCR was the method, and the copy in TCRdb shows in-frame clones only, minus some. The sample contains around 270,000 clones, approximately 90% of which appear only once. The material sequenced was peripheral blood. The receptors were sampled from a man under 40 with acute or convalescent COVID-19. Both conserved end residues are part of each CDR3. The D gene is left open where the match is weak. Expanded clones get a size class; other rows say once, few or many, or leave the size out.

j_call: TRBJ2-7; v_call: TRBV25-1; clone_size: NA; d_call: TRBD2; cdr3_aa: CASSEYKLAGGVREQYF; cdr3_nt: TGTGCCAGCAGTGAATATAAGCTAGCGGGAGGGGTAAGGGAGCAGTACTTC
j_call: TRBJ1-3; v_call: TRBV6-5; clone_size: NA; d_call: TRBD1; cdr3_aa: CASRLGTGVNTIYF; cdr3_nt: TGTGCCAGCAGGCTCGGGACAGGGGTAAACACCATATATTTT
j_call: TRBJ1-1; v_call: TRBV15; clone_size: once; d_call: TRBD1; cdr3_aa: CATSRGGQLIEAFF; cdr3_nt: TGTGCCACCAGCAGAGGGGGACAGCTAATTGAAGCTTTCTTT
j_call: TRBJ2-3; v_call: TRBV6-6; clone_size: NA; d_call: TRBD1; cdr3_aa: CASSYLTGGALYF; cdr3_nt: TGTGCCAGCAGTTACTTGACAGGGGGCGCTTTGTATTTT
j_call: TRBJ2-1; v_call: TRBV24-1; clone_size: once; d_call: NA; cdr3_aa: CATSEIGTSSYNEQFF; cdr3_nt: TGTGCCACCAGTGAAATTGGGACATCCTCCTACAATGAGCAGTTCTTC
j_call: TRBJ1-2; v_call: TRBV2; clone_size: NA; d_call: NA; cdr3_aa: CASSDYLGARGYTF; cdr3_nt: TGTGCCAGCAGTGATTATCTGGGGGCCAGAGGCTACACCTTC
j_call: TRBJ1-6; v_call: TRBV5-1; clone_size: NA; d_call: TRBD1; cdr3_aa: CASSLTGVNSPLHF; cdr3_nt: TGCGCCAGCAGCCTCACAGGGGTTAATTCACCCCTCCACTTT
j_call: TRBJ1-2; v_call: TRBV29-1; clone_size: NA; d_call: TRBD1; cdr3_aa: CSVDVNLGGDYTF; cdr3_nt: TGCAGCGTTGATGTGAACCTAGGGGGCGACTACACCTTC
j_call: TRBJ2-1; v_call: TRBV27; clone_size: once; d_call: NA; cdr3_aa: CASSLAGSSYNEQFF; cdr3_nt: TGTGCCAGCAGTTTAGCGGGTAGCTCCTACAATGAGCAGTTCTTC
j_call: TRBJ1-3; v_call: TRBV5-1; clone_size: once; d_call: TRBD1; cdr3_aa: CASSLQGTGSGNTIYF; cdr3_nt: TGCGCCAGCAGCTTACAGGGGACAGGCTCTGGAAACACCATATATTTT